These 5 T cell receptor beta chains were all obtained from the same sample, sequenced in a study of CD8+ T cells in alopecia areata. As for treatment: oral pan-JAK inhibitor, 5-10 mg twice daily. The sequencing template was cDNA reverse transcribed from extracted RNA. The method was immunoSEQ multiplex PCR; TCRdb's version includes in-frame clones alone and lacks a portion of them. The sample records over 250,000 clones, 60% being singletons. The sequencing here drew on CD4+ T cells sorted from blood, taken at week 52, from a patient treated with tofacitinib. Every receptor here comes from a human donor with alopecia areata.

This chain uses TRBV29-1 with TRBJ2-3; D is possibly TRBD1 (5 bases). The CDR3 has 15 amino acids. Germline CDR1 reads SQVTM; CDR2 reads ANQGSEA. V was trimmed by 6 bases and J by 1 base, leaving 17 bases between them. The CDR3 DNA is TGCAGCGTGGGCCCAGGGATAATGGGCACAGATACGCAGTATTTT. The encoded protein is CSVGPGIMGTDTQYF.

V is TRBV29-1 and J is TRBJ1-2; D possibly corresponds to TRBD1 (5 bases). CDR1 and CDR2 from the germline V gene are SQVTM and ANQGSEA. V was trimmed by 6 bases and J by 7 bases, leaving 18 bases between them. The CDR3 spans 13 residues. The CDR3 region is CSVQLFGGSGYTF. CDR3 in DNA: TGCAGCGTCCAACTTTTCGGGGGGAGTGGCTACACCTTC.

This chain connects TRBV5-1 to TRBJ2-1; a weak D match, TRBD2 (6 bases). The germline gives CDR1 SGHRS, CDR2 YFSETQ. Deletions cut 4 bases from V and 5 bases from J, with 13 bases between. This CDR3 region has 14 residues. As DNA, the CDR3 is TGCGCCAGCAGCAGGAGGGTAGAACACAATGAGCAGTTCTTC. Translated, it gives CASSRRVEHNEQFF.

V and J are TRBV29-1 and TRBJ2-1, with 7 nucleotides matching TRBD2. The germline CDR1 and CDR2 sequences are SQVTM and ANQGSEA. The CDR3 is 13 amino acids. V lost 5 bases, J lost 2 bases, and 3 bases stayed unmatched. CDR3 region: CSVSAGAYNEQFF. CDR3 bases: TGCAGCGTTTCCGCGGGGGCCTACAATGAGCAGTTCTTC.

This clone showed up just a few times. CDR3 residues: CASSRDSASGTEAFF. DNA for the CDR3: TGTGCCAGCAGTCGGGACAGTGCCTCGGGCACTGAAGCTTTCTTT. The chain employs TRBV2 and TRBJ1-1; TRBD1 matches 7 bases. Losses at the gene ends were 5 bases for V and 4 bases for J; bases not matched to a gene: 10. Germline V CDR1 and CDR2: SNHLY, FYNNEI. This CDR3 contains 15 residues.